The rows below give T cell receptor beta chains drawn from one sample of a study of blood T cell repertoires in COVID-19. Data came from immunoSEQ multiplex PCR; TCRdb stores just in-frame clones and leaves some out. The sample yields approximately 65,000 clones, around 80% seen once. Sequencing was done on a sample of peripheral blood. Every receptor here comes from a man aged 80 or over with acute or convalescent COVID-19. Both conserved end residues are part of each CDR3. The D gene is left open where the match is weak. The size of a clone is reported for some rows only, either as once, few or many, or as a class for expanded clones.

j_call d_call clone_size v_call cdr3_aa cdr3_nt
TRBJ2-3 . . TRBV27 CASSFWQGIGTDTQYF TGTGCCAGCAGTTTCTGGCAGGGGATAGGTACAGATACGCAGTATTTT
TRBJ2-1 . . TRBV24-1 CATRQGGSVFDEQFF TGTGCCACCAGACAGGGGGGGTCTGTTTTCGATGAGCAGTTCTTC
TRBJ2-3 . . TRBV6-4 CASSAGVGDTQYF TGTGCCAGCAGTGCAGGGGTGGGAGATACGCAGTATTTT
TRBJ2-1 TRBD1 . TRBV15 CATSRDRVGTGWSNEQFF TGTGCCACCAGCAGAGATCGAGTAGGGACAGGGTGGAGCAATGAGCAGTTCTTC
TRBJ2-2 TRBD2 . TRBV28 CASSRGLAGGNTGELFF TGTGCCAGCAGTCGTGGACTAGCGGGAGGGAACACCGGGGAGCTGTTTTTT
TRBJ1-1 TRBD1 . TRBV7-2 CASSFRQGTEAFF TGTGCCAGCAGCTTCCGACAGGGAACTGAAGCTTTCTTT
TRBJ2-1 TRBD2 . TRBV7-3 CASSLRSLAGGNEQFF TGTGCCAGCAGCTTACGATCCCTAGCGGGAGGGAATGAGCAGTTCTTC
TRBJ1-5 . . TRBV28 CASSALTDTQHF TGTGCCAGCAGCGCTCTTACAGATACCCAGCATTTT
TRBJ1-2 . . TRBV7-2 CASSHTPSLYGYTF TGTGCCAGCAGCCATACTCCCTCACTCTATGGCTACACCTTC
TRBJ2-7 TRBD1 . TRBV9 CASNRGQGGFEQYF TGTGCCAGCAACAGGGGACAGGGTGGGTTCGAGCAGTACTTC
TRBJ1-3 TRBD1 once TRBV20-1 CSASPSGGSGNTIYF TGCAGTGCTAGTCCGTCAGGGGGCTCTGGAAACACCATATATTTT
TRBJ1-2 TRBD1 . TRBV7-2 CASSDRVGAHGYTF TGTGCCAGCAGCGACAGGGTGGGGGCCCATGGCTACACCTTC
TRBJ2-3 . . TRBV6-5 CASSYSSGPGTDTQYF TGTGCCAGCAGTTACTCGAGCGGTCCAGGCACAGATACGCAGTATTTT
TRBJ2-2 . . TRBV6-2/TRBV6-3 CASSIQGRGTGELFF TGTGCCAGCAGTATTCAGGGTAGGGGCACCGGGGAGCTGTTTTTT
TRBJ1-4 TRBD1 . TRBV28 CASTSTGNEKLFF TGTGCCAGCACCTCGACAGGGAATGAAAAACTGTTTTTT
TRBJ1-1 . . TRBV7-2 CASSLGGIPEAFF TGTGCCAGCAGCTTAGGAGGGATCCCTGAAGCTTTCTTT
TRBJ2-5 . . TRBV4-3 CASSQNRRRGEETQYF TGCGCCAGCAGCCAAAACCGAAGGAGGGGAGAAGAGACCCAGTACTTC
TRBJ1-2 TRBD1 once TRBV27 CASSFRDSYGYTF TGTGCCAGCAGTTTCCGGGACAGCTATGGCTACACCTTC
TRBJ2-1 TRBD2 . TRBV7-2 CACSRTSGGTGNEQFF TGTGCCTGCTCCCGGACTAGCGGGGGAACAGGGAATGAGCAGTTCTTC
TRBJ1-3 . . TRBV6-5 CASSYDWANSGNTIYF TGTGCCAGCAGTTACGATTGGGCAAACTCTGGAAACACCATATATTTT
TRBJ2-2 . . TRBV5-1 CASSTVLQHSGRGNTGELFF TGCGCCAGCAGCACGGTCCTCCAACATTCAGGTCGGGGTAACACCGGGGAGCTGTTTTTT
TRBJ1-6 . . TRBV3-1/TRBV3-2 CASSQDWAYIHF TGTGCCAGCAGCCAAGACTGGGCCTACATCCACTTT
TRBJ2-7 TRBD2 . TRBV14 CASSRSGPRRGASGQAYEQYF TGTGCCAGCAGCCGATCCGGACCCCGGCGGGGGGCTAGCGGTCAGGCCTACGAGCAGTACTTC
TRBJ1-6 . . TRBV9 CASSAGTPNNSPLHF TGTGCCAGCAGCGCCGGGACACCTAATAATTCACCCCTCCACTTT
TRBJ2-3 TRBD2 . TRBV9 CASSVRAGVVTDTQYF TGTGCCAGCAGCGTAAGGGCGGGAGTGGTAACAGATACGCAGTATTTT
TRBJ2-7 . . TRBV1 CTSSQGGHEQYF TGCACCAGCAGCCAAGGTGGCCACGAGCAGTACTTC
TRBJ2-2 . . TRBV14 CASSLLQVGARNTGELFF TGTGCCAGCAGCCTTCTGCAGGTGGGGGCGCGGAACACCGGGGAGCTGTTTTTT
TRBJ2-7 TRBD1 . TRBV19 CASSMDRGTDEQYF TGTGCCAGTAGCATGGACAGGGGGACCGACGAGCAGTACTTC
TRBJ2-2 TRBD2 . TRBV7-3 CASSPSGGNTGELFF TGTGCCAGCAGTCCTAGCGGGGGGAACACCGGGGAGCTGTTTTTT
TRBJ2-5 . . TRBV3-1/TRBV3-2 CASVSGVETQYF TGTGCCAGCGTCTCGGGTGTGGAGACCCAGTACTTC
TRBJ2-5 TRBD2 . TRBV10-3 CAAGDRDRQETQYF TGTGCCGCGGGGGACCGGGACCGCCAAGAGACCCAGTACTTC
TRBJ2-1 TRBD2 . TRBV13 CASSFLAGVGNEQFF TGTGCCAGCAGCTTCTTAGCGGGGGTGGGGAATGAGCAGTTCTTC
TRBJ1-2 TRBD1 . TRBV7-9 CASSPPTGLGGYTF TGTGCCAGCAGCCCCCCGACAGGGTTGGGCGGCTACACCTTC
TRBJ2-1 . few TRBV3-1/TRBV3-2 CASSHSTRANEQFF TGTGCCAGCAGCCACTCCACTAGGGCGAATGAGCAGTTCTTC
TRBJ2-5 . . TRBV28 CASRGARETQYF TGTGCCAGCAGGGGAGCCCGAGAGACCCAGTACTTC
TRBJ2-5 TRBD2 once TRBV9 CASSPGGKETQYF TGTGCCAGCAGCCCGGGGGGGAAAGAGACCCAGTACTTC
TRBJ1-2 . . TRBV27 CASSRGFNPFSYSF TGTGCCAGCAGCCGGGGTTTCAATCCCTTCTCCTACTCCTTC
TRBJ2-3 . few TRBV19 CASSIDWGPDTQYF TGTGCCAGTAGTATAGATTGGGGGCCAGATACGCAGTATTTT
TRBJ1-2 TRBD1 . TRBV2 CASSDLSQTGAYGYTF TGTGCCAGCAGTGATTTAAGCCAGACAGGGGCCTATGGCTACACCTTC
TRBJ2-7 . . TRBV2 CASSEVRPGRDEQYF TGTGCCAGCAGTGAAGTCCGCCCCGGCAGGGACGAGCAGTACTTC
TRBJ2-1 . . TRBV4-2 CASSQVTANEQFF TGTGCCAGCAGCCAAGTGACTGCGAATGAGCAGTTCTTC
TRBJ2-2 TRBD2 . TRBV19 CASSRTSGGGELFF TGTGCCAGTAGTAGAACTAGCGGGGGCGGGGAGCTGTTTTTT
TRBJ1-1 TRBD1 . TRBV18 CASSYAGGANEAFF TGTGCCAGCTCATATGCAGGGGGCGCTAATGAAGCTTTCTTT